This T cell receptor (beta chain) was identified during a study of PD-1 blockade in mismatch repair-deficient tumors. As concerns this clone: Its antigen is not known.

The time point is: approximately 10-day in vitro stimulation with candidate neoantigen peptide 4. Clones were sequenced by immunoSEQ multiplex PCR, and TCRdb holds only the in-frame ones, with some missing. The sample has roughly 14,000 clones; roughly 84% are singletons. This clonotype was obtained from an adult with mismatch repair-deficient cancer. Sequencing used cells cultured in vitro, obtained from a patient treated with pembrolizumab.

The chain's CDR3 is CASSQYGQDTGELFF. DNA of the CDR3: TGCGCCAGCAGCCAATACGGACAGGACACCGGGGAGCTGTTTTTT. This chain uses TRBV4-1 with TRBJ2-2; 7 positions match TRBD1. J lost 3 bases, V lost 2 bases, and 3 bases had no gene match. The CDR3 has 15 residues. The germline CDR1 and CDR2 sequences are MGHRA and YSYEKL.